This T cell receptor (beta chain) was documented in a study of CD8+CD57+ T cells in acquired aplastic anemia. This clonotype appeared a single time. TCR beta VDJ combinations and CDR3 sequences were profiled from genomic DNA. MiXCR was run by TCRdb on the reads, yielding one entry per CDR3 protein. The sample comprises more than 150,000 distinct CDR3 sequences, around 50% of which are singletons, and 13% rests with the top ten. Only patients with CD8+CD57+ cell expansion on flow cytometry were chosen for sequencing. The CDR3 extends over 12 amino acids. Germline trimming cut 8 bases from V and 3 bases from J; bases unmatched to any gene: 0. The germline CDR1 and CDR2 sequences are ENHRY and SYGVKD.

This chain links TRBV10-3 with TRBJ2-7; 11 positions match TRBD1. The clonotype originates from a human donor with aplastic anemia. Sequences were obtained from sorted CD4+, CD8+, or CD8+CD57+ T cells (not recorded which) from PBMCs. The CDR3: CAIGTGGYEQYF. For the CDR3, the DNA is TGTGCCATCGGGACAGGGGGCTACGAGCAGTACTTC.